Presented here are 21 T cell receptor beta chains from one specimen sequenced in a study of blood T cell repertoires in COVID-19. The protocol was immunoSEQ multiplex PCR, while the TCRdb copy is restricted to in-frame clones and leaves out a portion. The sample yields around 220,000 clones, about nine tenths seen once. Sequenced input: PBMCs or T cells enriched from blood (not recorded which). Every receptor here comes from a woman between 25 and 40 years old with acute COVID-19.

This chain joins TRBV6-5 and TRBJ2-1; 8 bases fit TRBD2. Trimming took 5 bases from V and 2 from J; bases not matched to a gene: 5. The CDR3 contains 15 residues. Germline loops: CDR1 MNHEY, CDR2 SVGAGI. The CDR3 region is CASSREGGPYNEQFF. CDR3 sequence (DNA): TGTGCCAGCAGTCGGGAGGGGGGCCCCTACAATGAGCAGTTCTTC.

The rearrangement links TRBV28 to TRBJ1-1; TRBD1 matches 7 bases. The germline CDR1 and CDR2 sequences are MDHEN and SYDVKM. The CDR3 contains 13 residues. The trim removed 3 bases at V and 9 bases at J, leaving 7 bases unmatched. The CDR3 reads CASSLGQIPQAFF. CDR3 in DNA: TGTGCCAGCAGTTTGGGACAGATCCCCCAAGCTTTCTTT.

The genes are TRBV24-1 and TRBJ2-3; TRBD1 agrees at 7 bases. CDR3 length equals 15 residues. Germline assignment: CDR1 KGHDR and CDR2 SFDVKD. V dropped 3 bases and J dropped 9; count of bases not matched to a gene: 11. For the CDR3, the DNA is TGTGCCACCAGTGATCACGGGACAGCGAGAGACACGCAGTATTTT. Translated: CATSDHGTARDTQYF.

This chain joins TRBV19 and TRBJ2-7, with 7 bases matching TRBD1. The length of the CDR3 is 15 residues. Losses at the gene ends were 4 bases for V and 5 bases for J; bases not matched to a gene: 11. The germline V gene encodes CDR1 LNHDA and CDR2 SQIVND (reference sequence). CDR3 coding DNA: TGTGCCAGTAGTACCAGACAGGGTTTATGGGACGAGCAGTACTTC. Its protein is CASSTRQGLWDEQYF.

The CDR3 bases are TGCGCCAGCAGCCTTACAGGGAAGGAAAGTACTGAAGCTTTCTTT. Translating gives CASSLTGKESTEAFF. The chain uses TRBV5-1 and TRBJ1-1; D may be TRBD1 (6 bases). Germline V gives CDR1 SGHRS, CDR2 YFSETQ. Trimming left V 4 bases short and J 5 bases short, with 18 bases between. This CDR3 has 15 amino acids.

CDR3 coding DNA: TGTGCCAGCAGTTTGGCGGTTCTCCGGGTATCGCAGTACTTC. Translated: CASSLAVLRVSQYF. The V and J genes are TRBV28 and TRBJ2-7; no clear D gene. The ends were cut back, 3 bases at V and 9 bases at J, with 18 bases in the middle. CDR3 length: 14 amino acids. Per germline, CDR1 MDHEN and CDR2 SYDVKM.

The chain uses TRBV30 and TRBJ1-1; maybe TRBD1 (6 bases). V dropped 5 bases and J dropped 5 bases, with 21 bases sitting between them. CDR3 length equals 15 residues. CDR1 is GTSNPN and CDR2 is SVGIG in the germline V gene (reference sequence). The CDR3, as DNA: TGTGCCTGGGATTTCGGCAGCGTAACAGGGACTGAAGCTTTCTTT. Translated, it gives CAWDFGSVTGTEAFF.

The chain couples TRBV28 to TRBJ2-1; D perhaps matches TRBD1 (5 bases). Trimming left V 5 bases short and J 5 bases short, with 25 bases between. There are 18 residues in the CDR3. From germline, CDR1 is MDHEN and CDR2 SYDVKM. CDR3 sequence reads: CASSRGSDGPRVHNEQFF. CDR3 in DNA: TGTGCCAGCAGTAGGGGCAGCGATGGCCCTAGGGTTCACAATGAGCAGTTCTTC.

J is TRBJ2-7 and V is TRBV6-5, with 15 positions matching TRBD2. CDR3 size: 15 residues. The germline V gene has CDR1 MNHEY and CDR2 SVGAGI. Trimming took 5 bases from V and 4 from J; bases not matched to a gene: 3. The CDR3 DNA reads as TGTGCCAGCAGTCCCGGGACTAGCGGGAGGTACGAGCAGTACTTC. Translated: CASSPGTSGRYEQYF.

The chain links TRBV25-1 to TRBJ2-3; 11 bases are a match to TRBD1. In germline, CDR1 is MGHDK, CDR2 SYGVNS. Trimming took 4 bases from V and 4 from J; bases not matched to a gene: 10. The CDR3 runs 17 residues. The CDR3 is CASSAPPRTGGSDTQYF. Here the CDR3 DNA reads TGTGCCAGCAGTGCCCCCCCTCGGACAGGGGGCTCAGATACGCAGTATTTT.

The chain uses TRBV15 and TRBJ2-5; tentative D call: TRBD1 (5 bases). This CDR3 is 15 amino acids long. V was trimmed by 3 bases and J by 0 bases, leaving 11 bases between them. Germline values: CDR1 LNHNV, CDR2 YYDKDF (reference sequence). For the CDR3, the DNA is TGTGCCACCAGCAGGGCCAGGGCCTACCAAGAGACCCAGTACTTC. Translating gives CATSRARAYQETQYF.

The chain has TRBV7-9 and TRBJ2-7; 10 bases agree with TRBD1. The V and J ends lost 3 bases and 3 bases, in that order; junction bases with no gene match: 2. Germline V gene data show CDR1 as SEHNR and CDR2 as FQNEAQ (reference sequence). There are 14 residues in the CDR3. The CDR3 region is CASSFRDRGYEQYF. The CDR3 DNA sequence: TGTGCCAGCAGCTTTAGGGACAGGGGCTACGAGCAGTACTTC.

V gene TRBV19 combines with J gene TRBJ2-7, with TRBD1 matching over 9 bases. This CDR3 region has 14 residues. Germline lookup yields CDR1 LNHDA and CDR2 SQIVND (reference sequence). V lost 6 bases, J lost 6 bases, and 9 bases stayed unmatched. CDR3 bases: TGTGCCAGTAGCGGGACAGGGAGAGTAGTCGAGCAGTACTTC. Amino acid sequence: CASSGTGRVVEQYF.

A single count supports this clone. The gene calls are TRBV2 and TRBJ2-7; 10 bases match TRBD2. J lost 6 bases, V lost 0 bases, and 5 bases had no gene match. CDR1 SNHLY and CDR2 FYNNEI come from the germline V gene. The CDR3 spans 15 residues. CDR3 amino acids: CASSEALAGGGEQYF. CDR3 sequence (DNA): TGTGCCAGCAGTGAAGCCTTAGCGGGAGGAGGCGAGCAGTACTTC.

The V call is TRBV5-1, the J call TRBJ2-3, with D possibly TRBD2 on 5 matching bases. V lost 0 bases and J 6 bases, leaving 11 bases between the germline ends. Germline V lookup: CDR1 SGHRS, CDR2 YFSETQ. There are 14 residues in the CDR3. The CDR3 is CASSLELVSDTQYF. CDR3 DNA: TGCGCCAGCAGCTTGGAACTAGTCTCGGATACGCAGTATTTT. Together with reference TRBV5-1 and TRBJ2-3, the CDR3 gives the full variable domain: KAGVTQTPRYLIKTRGQQVTLSCSPISGHRSVSWYQQTPGQGLQFLFEYFSETQRNKGNFPGRFSGRQFSNSRSEMNVSTLELGDSALYLCASSLELVSDTQYFGPGTRLTVL.

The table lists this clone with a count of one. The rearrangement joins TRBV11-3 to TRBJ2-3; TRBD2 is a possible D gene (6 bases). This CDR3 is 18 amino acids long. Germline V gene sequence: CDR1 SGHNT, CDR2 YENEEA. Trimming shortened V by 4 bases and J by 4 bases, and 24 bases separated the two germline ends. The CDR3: CASSSSKSGGMRSDTQYF. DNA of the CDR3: TGTGCCAGCAGCTCCTCTAAAAGTGGGGGGATGCGGTCAGATACGCAGTATTTT. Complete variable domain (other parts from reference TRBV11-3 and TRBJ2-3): EAGVVQSPRYKIIEKKQPVAFWCNPISGHNTLYWYLQNLGQGPELLIRYENEEAVDDSQLPKDRFSAERLKGVDSTLKIQPAELGDSAVYLCASSSSKSGGMRSDTQYFGPGTRLTVL.

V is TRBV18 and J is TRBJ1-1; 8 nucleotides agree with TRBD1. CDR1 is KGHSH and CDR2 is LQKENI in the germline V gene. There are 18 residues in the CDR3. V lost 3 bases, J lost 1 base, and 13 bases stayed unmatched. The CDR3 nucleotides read TGTGCCAGCTCACCCTCCGGACAGGGAAGTCGGCGGAACACTGAAGCTTTCTTT. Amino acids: CASSPSGQGSRRNTEAFF.

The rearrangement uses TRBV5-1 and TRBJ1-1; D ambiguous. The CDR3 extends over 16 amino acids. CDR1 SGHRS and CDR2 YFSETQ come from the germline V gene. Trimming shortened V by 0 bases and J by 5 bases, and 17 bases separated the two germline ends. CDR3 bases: TGCGCCAGCAGCTTGGTTTTAGGCAGCCCGGGGACTGAAGCTTTCTTT. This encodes CASSLVLGSPGTEAFF.

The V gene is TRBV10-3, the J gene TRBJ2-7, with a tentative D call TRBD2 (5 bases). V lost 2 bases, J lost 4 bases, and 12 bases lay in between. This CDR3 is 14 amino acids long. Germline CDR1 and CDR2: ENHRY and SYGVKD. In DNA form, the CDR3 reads TGTGCCATCAGTGAGGGAACGAGGGCTTACGAGCAGTACTTC. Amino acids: CAISEGTRAYEQYF.

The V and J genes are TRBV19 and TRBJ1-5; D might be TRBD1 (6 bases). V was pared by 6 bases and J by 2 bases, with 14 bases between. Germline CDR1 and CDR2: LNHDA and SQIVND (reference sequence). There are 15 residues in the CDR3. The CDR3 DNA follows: TGTGCCAGTAGCTACCGACAGGACCGCAATCAGCCCCAGCATTTT. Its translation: CASSYRQDRNQPQHF.

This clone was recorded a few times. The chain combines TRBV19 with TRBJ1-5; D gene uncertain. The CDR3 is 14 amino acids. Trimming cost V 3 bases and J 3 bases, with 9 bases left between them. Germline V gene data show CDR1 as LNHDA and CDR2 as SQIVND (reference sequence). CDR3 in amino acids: CASSIRGPNQPQHF. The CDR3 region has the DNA TGTGCCAGTAGTATCAGAGGGCCCAATCAGCCCCAGCATTTT.